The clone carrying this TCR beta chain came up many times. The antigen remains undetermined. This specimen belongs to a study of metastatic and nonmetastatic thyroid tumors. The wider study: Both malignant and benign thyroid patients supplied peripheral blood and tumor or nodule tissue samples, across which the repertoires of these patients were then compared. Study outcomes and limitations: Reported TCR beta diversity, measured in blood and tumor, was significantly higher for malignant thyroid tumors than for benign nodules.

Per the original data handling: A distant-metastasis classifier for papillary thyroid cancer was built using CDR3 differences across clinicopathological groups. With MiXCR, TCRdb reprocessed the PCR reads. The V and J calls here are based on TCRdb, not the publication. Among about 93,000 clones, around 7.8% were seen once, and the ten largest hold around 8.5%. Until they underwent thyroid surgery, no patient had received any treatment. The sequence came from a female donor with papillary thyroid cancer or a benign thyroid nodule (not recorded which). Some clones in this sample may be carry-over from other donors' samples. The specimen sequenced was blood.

CDR3 region: CASSLRTGASYNSPLHF. The CDR3 bases are TGTGCCAGCAGCCTACGGACAGGGGCCTCCTATAATTCACCCCTCCACTTT. The rearrangement uses TRBV3-1 and TRBJ1-6; 9 nucleotides match TRBD1. The CDR3 is 17 amino acids. Germline V gene data show CDR1 as LGHDT and CDR2 as YNNKEL (reference sequence). Trimming at V came to 4 bases and at J to 0 bases, leaving 4 bases not matched to a gene. The full variable domain, with the rest looked up from reference TRBV3-1 and TRBJ1-6, is DTAVSQTPKYLVTQMGNDKSIKCEQNLGHDTMYWYKQDSKKFLKIMFSYNNKELIINETVPNRFSPKSPDKAHLNLHINSLELGDSAVYFCASSLRTGASYNSPLHFGNGTRLTVT.